The 28 T cell receptor beta chains below were found in one sample sequenced in a study of blood T cell repertoires in COVID-19 (dated by TCRdb to the early 2020s). Library construction relied on the immunoSEQ multiplex PCR assay. The immuneACCESS repertoire file appears here via TCRdb, limited to in-frame rearrangements. These files lack a portion of the clones; in checked studies, under half of the deficit traces to unresolved V genes, and the cause of the others is not known. A total of tens of thousands of clones appear in this sample, roughly 84% of them only once. The ten largest clones take up approximately 4% of the sample. Sample: peripheral blood. The receptors were gathered from a woman in her sixties or seventies with acute or convalescent COVID-19.

This clone has more than one count but fewer than ten. This rearrangement joins TRBV11-2 to TRBJ2-7, with a weak D call TRBD1 (5 bases). V gave up 5 bases and J gave up 3 bases, with 11 bases separating them. The CDR3 runs to 13 residues. Germline V lookup: CDR1 SGHAT, CDR2 FQNNGV. CDR3 bases: TGTGCCAGCAGCCGACAGTTAAACTACGAGCAGTACTTC. It codes for CASSRQLNYEQYF.

V is TRBV6-5 and J is TRBJ2-4; 7 bases are shared with TRBD2. In germline, CDR1 is MNHEY, CDR2 SVGAGI. V lost 6 bases, J lost 11 bases, and 7 bases stayed unmatched. The length of the CDR3 is 12 residues. CDR3 region: CASSPLGGFQYF. The CDR3 DNA reads as TGTGCCAGCAGCCCACTCGGGGGGTTTCAGTACTTC.

Turning to this clone: This sample also contains other DNA sequences that code for the same CDR3. This rearrangement joins TRBV19 to TRBJ2-3; 11 positions match TRBD2. Germline CDR1 LNHDA, CDR2 SQIVND (reference sequence). J gave up 1 base and V 3 bases, and 0 bases lay outside the gene matches. CDR3 length: 15 amino acids. The DNA for the CDR3 is TGTGCCAGTAGTATGGGACTAGCGGGCACAGATACGCAGTATTTT. This codes for CASSMGLAGTDTQYF. The entire variable domain, with the rest obtained from reference TRBV19 and TRBJ2-3, is as follows: DGGITQSPKYLFRKEGQNVTLSCEQNLNHDAMYWYRQDPGQGLRLIYYSQIVNDFQKGDIAEGYSVSREKKESFPLTVTSAQKNPTAFYLCASSMGLAGTDTQYFGPGTRLTVL.

This chain connects TRBV11-1 to TRBJ1-1; D remains unclear. This CDR3 spans 15 amino acids. Germline loops: CDR1 SGHAT, CDR2 FQDESV (reference sequence). V lost 5 bases and J lost 1, with 14 bases in between. The CDR3 region has the DNA TGTGCCAGCAGCCGCCAAGTAGCAGCGAACACTGAAGCTTTCTTT. Translating gives CASSRQVAANTEAFF.

V usage is TRBV7-2 and J usage is TRBJ1-4, with 7 nucleotides matching TRBD1. Germline lookup yields CDR1 SGHTA and CDR2 FQGNSA. The CDR3 totals 14 residues. V lost 5 bases and J lost 6; bases outside the gene matches: 6. This chain's CDR3 is CASSIGGLDEKLFF. DNA for the CDR3: TGTGCCAGCAGCATAGGGGGCCTCGATGAAAAACTGTTTTTT.

The CDR3 loop is CASSPRLAGVYEQFF. In DNA form, the CDR3 reads TGTGCCAGCAGCCCGCGACTAGCGGGAGTGTATGAGCAGTTCTTC. The chain has TRBV7-3 and TRBJ2-1; 12 nucleotides line up with TRBD2. CDR3 length: 15 amino acids. Looked up from germline, CDR1 is SGHTA and CDR2 is FQGTGA. V shed 5 bases and J 8 bases; nucleotides not matched to a gene: 7.

The chain recombines TRBV5-4 with TRBJ1-2; D is ambiguous. The CDR3 spans 15 residues. Germline assignment: CDR1 SGHNT and CDR2 YYREEE (reference sequence). V was cut by 4 bases and J by 1 base, with 14 bases left in between. The CDR3 protein is CASSLSAGVNYGYTF. CDR3 coding DNA: TGTGCCAGCAGCCTCTCGGCCGGGGTTAACTATGGCTACACCTTC.

The rearrangement joins TRBV24-1 to TRBJ2-7; possible D gene TRBD2, 6 bases. Germline loops: CDR1 KGHDR, CDR2 SFDVKD. V shed 2 bases and J shed 5 bases, with 12 bases lying between them. This CDR3 contains 14 residues. In DNA, the CDR3 is TGTGCCACCAGTGATTGGGGGACGGGGGACGAGCAGTACTTC. Translation gives CATSDWGTGDEQYF.

This clone was counted once. The chain employs TRBV9 and TRBJ2-7; D gene unclear. The CDR3 has 15 residues. Trimming shortened V by 0 bases and J by 0 bases, and 10 bases separated the two germline ends. Germline assignment: CDR1 SGDLS and CDR2 YYNGEE. The CDR3 reads CASSVGQARSYEQYF. The CDR3 DNA sequence: TGTGCCAGCAGCGTAGGGCAGGCCCGCTCCTACGAGCAGTACTTC. Based on the CDR3 plus reference TRBV9 and TRBJ2-7, the full variable domain is DSGVTQTPKHLITATGQRVTLRCSPRSGDLSVYWYQQSLDQGLQFLIQYYNGEERAKGNILERFSAQQFPDLHSELNLSSLELGDSALYFCASSVGQARSYEQYFGPGTRLTVT.

The J gene is TRBJ2-5, the V gene TRBV4-1; 10 bases map to TRBD2. The V gene's germline CDR1 is MGHRA and CDR2 YSYEKL. J gave up 3 bases and V 4 bases, and 11 bases lay outside the gene matches. The CDR3 contains 17 residues. CDR3 region: CASSLGTLAGGEETQYF. The CDR3 nucleotides are TGCGCCAGCAGCCTTGGGACCTTAGCGGGAGGTGAAGAGACCCAGTACTTC.

The V call is TRBV4-2, the J call TRBJ1-5, with D possibly matching TRBD1 (5 bases). The CDR3 length is 14 residues. CDR1 is LGHNA, CDR2 YNFKEQ, per germline. Trimming removed 1 base from V and 7 bases from J, with 11 bases in between. The CDR3 protein is CASSQGTGGQPQHF. In DNA form, the CDR3 reads TGTGCCAGCAGCCAAGGGACGGGGGGACAGCCCCAGCATTTT.

The chain employs TRBV3-1 (or the pseudogene TRBV3-2) and TRBJ2-7; TRBD1 aligns across 11 bases. Germline V gives CDR1 LGHDT, CDR2 YNNKEL (reference sequence). The CDR3 loop spans 15 amino acids. J gave up 5 bases and V 4 bases, and 7 bases lay outside the gene matches. The CDR3 region has the DNA TGTGCCAGCAGCCTAAGGACAGGGGGCTATGACGAGCAGTACTTC. This translates into CASSLRTGGYDEQYF.

The chain employs TRBV27 and TRBJ1-2, with TRBD1 identical over 7 bases. V gave up 6 bases and J gave up 4 bases; unmatched junction bases: 2. This CDR3 has 12 amino acids. Germline lookup yields CDR1 MNHEY and CDR2 SMNVEV (reference sequence). In DNA, the CDR3 is TGTGCCAGCAGCAACAGGGGCTATGGCTACACCTTC. Amino acids: CASSNRGYGYTF.

The J gene is TRBJ2-1, the V gene TRBV27, with 7 bases aligning to TRBD2. The CDR3 has 14 residues. V lost 5 bases and J lost 6; bases outside the gene matches: 7. Germline V gene sequence: CDR1 MNHEY, CDR2 SMNVEV (reference sequence). The CDR3 nucleotides read TGTGCCAGCAGTGGTCTAGCGGCATTCAATGAGCAGTTCTTC. Translation: CASSGLAAFNEQFF.

This clone was seen more than once but under ten times. This chain connects TRBV4-1 to TRBJ2-5; D is uncertain. The V end was cut by 8 bases, the J end by 1 base, with 11 bases between. The germline gives CDR1 MGHRA, CDR2 YSYEKL. The CDR3 spans 13 residues. The CDR3 bases are TGCGCCAGCGGTCGAGGCAGCCAAGAGACCCAGTACTTC. Translated, it gives CASGRGSQETQYF.

The chain's CDR3 is CASSFNSHPSYEQYF. In DNA form, the CDR3 reads TGTGCCAGCAGCTTCAATAGCCATCCCTCGTACGAGCAGTACTTC. The gene calls are TRBV11-2 and TRBJ2-7; no firm D call. The CDR3 loop spans 15 amino acids. Trimming pared 3 bases from V and 4 bases from J, leaving 16 bases between. Germline values: CDR1 SGHAT, CDR2 FQNNGV.

The chain is built from TRBV21-1 and TRBJ1-5. TRBV21-1 is assigned pseudogene status. The CDR3 loop spans 16 amino acids. The chain's CDR3 is CASSPGRGQRNQPQHF. In DNA, the CDR3 is TGTGCCAGCAGCCCGGGGCGGGGGCAACGGAATCAGCCCCAGCATTTT.

This chain uses TRBV5-4 with TRBJ1-1, with TRBD1 as a possible D gene (6 bases). V was pared by 0 bases and J by 4 bases, with 16 bases between. The CDR3 is 16 amino acids. Germline assignment: CDR1 SGHNT and CDR2 YYREEE (reference sequence). CDR3 protein: CASSLGQGRRGTEAFF. Here the CDR3 DNA reads TGTGCCAGCAGCTTGGGGCAGGGGCGGCGAGGCACTGAAGCTTTCTTT.

The chain carries TRBV6-2 or TRBV6-3 and TRBJ1-2, with 7 bases fitting TRBD1. The V gene's germline CDR1 is MNHEY and CDR2 SVGEGT. The CDR3 totals 15 residues. V was clipped by 1 base and J by 0 bases; unmatched bases: 2. The CDR3 DNA sequence: TGTGCCAGCAGTTACTTAGGGACAGCTAACTATGGCTACACCTTC. It translates to CASSYLGTANYGYTF.

V gene TRBV7-2 combines with J gene TRBJ2-5, with 10 positions matching TRBD1. J lost 1 base, V lost 3 bases, and 5 bases had no gene match. The CDR3 totals 16 residues. Germline V gene lookup returns CDR1 SGHTA and CDR2 FQGNSA. CDR3 nucleotides: TGTGCCAGCAGCTTGGTCAGGACAGGGGGCCAAGAGACCCAGTACTTC. This sequence encodes CASSLVRTGGQETQYF. The whole variable domain, remainder taken from reference TRBV7-2 and TRBJ2-5, is GAGVSQSPSNKVTEKGKDVELRCDPISGHTALYWYRQSLGQGLEFLIYFQGNSAPDKSGLPSDRFSAERTGGSVSTLTIQRTQQEDSAVYLCASSLVRTGGQETQYFGPGTRLLVL.

This chain links TRBV9 with TRBJ2-7; TRBD1 matches 7 bases. After removal of 0 bases from V and 3 bases from J, the junction contained 3 bases not matched to a gene. The CDR3 covers 14 residues. The V gene's germline CDR1 is SGDLS and CDR2 YYNGEE. CDR3 in DNA: TGTGCCAGCAGCGTAGAACAGGGGATCTACGAGCAGTACTTC. Its protein product is CASSVEQGIYEQYF.

This chain connects TRBV11-3 to TRBJ2-5; 13 bases fit TRBD2. Germline loops: CDR1 SGHNT, CDR2 YENEEA. The CDR3 has 18 residues. V dropped 6 bases and J dropped 0; count of bases not matched to a gene: 10. In DNA, the CDR3 is TGTGCCAGCAGGCAAACTAGCGGGAGGGCCCTATACCAAGAGACCCAGTACTTC. This sequence encodes CASRQTSGRALYQETQYF.

The V gene is TRBV19, the J gene TRBJ2-7; perhaps TRBD1 as D (6 bases). From germline, CDR1 is LNHDA and CDR2 SQIVND (reference sequence). The CDR3 loop spans 14 amino acids. Trimming pared 5 bases from V and 2 bases from J, leaving 13 bases between. The CDR3 DNA reads TGTGCCAGTAGTGTCCAGACAGGACCCTACGAGCAGTACTTC. Its translation: CASSVQTGPYEQYF.

The V and J genes are TRBV6-6 and TRBJ1-3; D possibly corresponds to TRBD1 (6 bases). Germline CDR1 is MNHNY and CDR2 is SVGAGI (reference sequence). The CDR3 contains 14 residues. Trimming removed 6 bases at V and 6 bases at J, with 15 bases between. CDR3: CASSEVDRLNTIYF. The CDR3 region has the DNA TGTGCCAGCAGCGAGGTAGACAGGTTAAACACCATATATTTT.

The rearrangement joins TRBV18 to TRBJ1-1; D call uncertain. This CDR3 has 12 residues. V was clipped by 6 bases and J by 8 bases, with 13 bases between them. Germline lookup yields CDR1 KGHSH and CDR2 LQKENI. CDR3 region: CASSKTGEEAFF. The CDR3 DNA sequence: TGTGCCAGCTCGAAAACTGGTGAAGAAGCTTTCTTT. The full variable domain, in which reference TRBV18 and TRBJ1-1 provide the parts outside the CDR3, is NAGVMQNPRHLVRRRGQEARLRCSPMKGHSHVYWYRQLPEEGLKFMVYLQKENIIDESGMPKERFSAEFPKEGPSILRIQQVVRGDSAAYFCASSKTGEEAFFGQGTRLTVV.

The rearrangement links TRBV5-1 to TRBJ2-7, with D perhaps TRBD2 (5 bases). The CDR3 consists of 14 residues. V lost 6 bases to trimming and J lost 0 bases, with 13 bases between them. In germline, CDR1 is SGHRS, CDR2 YFSETQ. This CDR3 reads CASKGASSSYEQYF. CDR3 sequence (DNA): TGCGCCAGCAAGGGAGCTTCTAGCTCCTACGAGCAGTACTTC.

J is TRBJ2-1 and V is TRBV11-3, with 9 bases identical to TRBD2. The V gene's germline CDR1 is SGHNT and CDR2 YENEEA. V shed 5 bases and J 7 bases; nucleotides not matched to a gene: 6. This CDR3 has 14 amino acids. CDR3 coding DNA: TGTGCCAGCAGCCCAATAGCGGGAGTGAATGAGCAGTTCTTC. It translates to CASSPIAGVNEQFF. The variable domain in full, with the rest retrieved from reference TRBV11-3 and TRBJ2-1, is EAGVVQSPRYKIIEKKQPVAFWCNPISGHNTLYWYLQNLGQGPELLIRYENEEAVDDSQLPKDRFSAERLKGVDSTLKIQPAELGDSAVYLCASSPIAGVNEQFFGPGTRLTVL.

The rearrangement links TRBV14 to TRBJ2-4; 8 positions match TRBD1. CDR3 length: 17 amino acids. Germline-derived CDR1 and CDR2 are SGHDN and FVKESK. V shed 0 bases, J shed 4 bases, and the junction held 8 bases outside the gene matches. CDR3 loop: CASSQDYGTGRKNIQYF. The CDR3 DNA reads TGTGCCAGCAGCCAAGATTATGGGACAGGCCGTAAAAACATTCAGTACTTC.